This T cell receptor (beta chain) was recovered during a study of regulatory T cells in long-lasting Graves disease. The CDR3 totals 14 residues. The V gene's germline CDR1 is MNHEY and CDR2 SMNVEV (reference sequence). The V end was cut by 5 bases, the J end by 5 bases, with 13 bases between. Construction of the TCR beta libraries employed iRepertoire HTBI primers in conjunction with Arm-PCR of CDR3 regions. TCRdb reprocessed the multiplex PCR reads with MiXCR, giving one entry per CDR3 protein. The data show hundreds of thousands of distinct CDR3 sequences, with roughly 15% seen just once and more than 15% held by the top ten. This clonotype occurred many times. Time point noted: newly diagnosed GD, antithyroid drugs for less than 3 months. After RNA was extracted from PBMCs, the TCR library was made from it. The data also belong to a second study, concerning T cells in Graves' hyperthyroidism and ophthalmopathy.

The specimen was peripheral blood mononuclear cells (PBMCs), collected at new diagnosis, from a patient treated with antithyroid drugs. The origin of this receptor is a woman aged 25 to 45 with Graves disease. J is TRBJ1-5 and V is TRBV27; possibly TRBD1 for D (5 bases). CDR3 sequence (DNA): TGTGCCAGCAGTCCGGGGGAAAGTGATCAGCCCCAGCATTTT. Amino acids: CASSPGESDQPQHF.